Reported below is one T cell receptor (beta chain). Participants in the exposed group had met a COVID-19 case in the 2 weeks before joining the study. The germline CDR1 and CDR2 sequences are SGHRS and YFSETQ. The CDR3 has 15 residues. With 4 bases removed from V and 0 bases from J, the gap between germline ends came to 14 bases. The data originate from a study of blood T cell repertoires in COVID-19. Across the study: T cells, B-cell-depleted T cells, or PBMCs supplied cDNA or gDNA.

As originally analysed: Amplification of reference gene primers was used by the study to estimate nucleated cell counts. Clones were read by immunoSEQ multiplex PCR, and TCRdb kept only the in-frame ones, dropping some. The V and J calls and clone size are taken from that table; D and trimming were inferred from the DNA. The sample contains about 300,000 clones, under 90% of which appear only once. This TCR was sampled from a woman aged 45 to 65 who had been exposed to COVID-19. The sequenced sample was PBMCs or T cells enriched from blood (not recorded which). This chain uses TRBV5-1 with TRBJ2-7, with D possibly matching TRBD1 (6 bases). For the CDR3, the DNA is TGCGCCAGCAGCGGTCAGGGGTGGAGCTCCTACGAGCAGTACTTC. Translated: CASSGQGWSSYEQYF.